This TCR beta chain was documented in a study of regulatory T cells in long-lasting Graves disease. Time point: newly diagnosed GD, antithyroid drugs for less than 3 months. Researchers made the TCR library from RNA that was extracted from PBMCs. This clonotype appeared many times. In building TCR beta libraries, iRepertoire HTBI primers were used together with Arm-PCR of CDR3 regions. TCRdb itself ran the multiplex PCR reads through MiXCR, one entry per CDR3 protein. The sample carries under 250,000 distinct CDR3 sequences, 20% recorded once. Germline V CDR1 and CDR2: WNHNN, SYGVQD (reference sequence). V was shortened by 4 bases and J by 4 bases, with 10 bases between the two germline ends. The CDR3 is 13 residues long.

Here the sequenced sample was peripheral blood mononuclear cells (PBMCs), taken at new diagnosis, from a patient treated with antithyroid drugs. The source of this sequence is a female donor with Graves disease. The chain recombines TRBV10-1 with TRBJ2-5; a weak D match, TRBD1 (7 bases). The CDR3 here is CASSGQGGETQYF. CDR3 coding DNA: TGCGCCAGCAGTGGACAGGGAGGAGAGACCCAGTACTTC.